The clone carrying this T cell receptor (beta chain) was counted many times. The target antigen is unknown. This sample is drawn from a study of T cells in Graves' hyperthyroidism and ophthalmopathy. Study findings and constraints: Ophthalmopathy got predicted by the model a median 6.5 months before its onset. In blood, most of the thyroid clonotypes expanded above 0.001 were also present.

The V gene end was trimmed by 4 bases and the J gene end by 5 bases; junction bases not matched to a gene: 5. This CDR3 spans 13 amino acids. Germline V gene data show CDR1 as SQVTM and CDR2 as ANQGSEA. The definition of stable Graves' hyperthyroidism was no ophthalmopathy progression within 18 months. It was RNA transcripts that yielded the amplified TCR beta CDR3 regions. A first-round RT-PCR of the TCR CDR3 used the HTBI primer set. TCRdb re-called the multiplex PCR reads with MiXCR, one entry per CDR3 protein. The sample shows almost 600,000 distinct CDR3 sequences, around 45% of them seen only once.

The sample consisted of peripheral blood or thyroid tissue (not recorded which). This TCR was sampled from a woman aged 18 to 35 with Graves' hyperthyroidism. V gene TRBV29-1 combines with J gene TRBJ2-7, with TRBD1 identical over 10 bases. The CDR3 DNA is TGCAGCGTTGGACAGGGGGCGCTTAACGAGCAGTACTTC. Encoded protein: CSVGQGALNEQYF.